Listed below are T cell receptor beta chains from one sample, sequenced in a study of cytomegalovirus exposure and HLA in healthy donors. This table comes from immunoSEQ multiplex PCR, and its TCRdb copy is limited to in-frame clones, with some not included. The table lists 160,000 or so clones, approximately 80% of them singletons, with under 2% in the top ten. Sequenced sample: PBMCs. The source is a woman between 18 and 29 years old in good health and CMV-seronegative. CDR3s include the opening cysteine and the closing phenylalanine or tryptophan. The D gene is left open where the match is weak. Clone size is given for some rows only: seen once, a few or many times, or a class if the clone is expanded.

>TRBV12-5|19|TRBJ1-1|TRBD1|NA
CASGLVPRYRTGGRGEAFF
TGTGCTAGTGGTTTGGTTCCAAGGTACCGGACAGGGGGCCGGGGTGAAGCTTTCTTT
>TRBV28|13|TRBJ1-2|NA|NA
CASSPGEVNRYTF
TGTGCCAGCAGTCCCGGGGAGGTCAATCGCTACACCTTC
>TRBV10-2|16|TRBJ2-7|TRBD2|NA
CASSEWGGPRSYEQYF
TGCGCCAGCAGTGAGTGGGGGGGTCCTAGGTCCTACGAGCAGTACTTC
>TRBV28|17|TRBJ2-1|TRBD1|NA
CASSPTGQGGFGNEQFF
TGTGCCAGCAGTCCGACCGGACAGGGAGGTTTTGGAAATGAGCAGTTCTTC
>TRBV29-1|12|TRBJ1-2|TRBD1|NA
CSGTGDNYGYTF
TGCAGCGGGACAGGGGACAACTATGGCTACACCTTC
>TRBV4-1|16|TRBJ1-2|TRBD1|NA
CASSQERDRAIYGYTF
TGCGCCAGCAGCCAAGAACGGGACAGGGCGATCTATGGCTACACCTTC
>TRBV5-1|15|TRBJ2-7|TRBD1|NA
CASSPRQGESYEQYF
TGCGCCAGCAGCCCGCGACAGGGGGAGTCCTACGAGCAGTACTTC
>TRBV30|15|TRBJ2-3|NA|NA
CAWSGAGASTDTQYF
TGTGCCTGGAGTGGGGCGGGGGCTAGCACAGATACGCAGTATTTT
>TRBV2|14|TRBJ1-1|NA|once
CASSRTELNTEAFF
TGTGCCAGCAGTCGGACAGAGCTGAACACTGAAGCTTTCTTT
>TRBV5-6|18|TRBJ2-3|TRBD2|NA
CASSWRAGTSGYTDTQYF
TGTGCCAGCAGCTGGAGAGCCGGGACTAGCGGTTACACAGATACGCAGTATTTT
>TRBV5-6|16|TRBJ1-2|NA|once
CASSLAVRSTFYGYTF
TGTGCCAGCAGCTTGGCGGTACGGAGTACCTTCTATGGCTACACCTTC
>TRBV30|12|TRBJ1-1|NA|NA
CACHPWDTDAFF
TGTGCCTGCCATCCCTGGGACACTGACGCTTTCTTT
>TRBV2|13|TRBJ1-1|NA|NA
CARTWGRNTEAFF
TGTGCCAGGACTTGGGGGCGTAACACTGAAGCTTTCTTT
>TRBV5-1|15|TRBJ1-1|NA|NA
CASSRDLAPNTEAFF
TGCGCCAGCAGCCGGGATTTGGCGCCCAACACTGAAGCTTTCTTT
>TRBV28|14|TRBJ1-1|TRBD1|NA
CATNYRGPNTEAFF
TGTGCCACCAACTACAGGGGGCCGAACACTGAAGCTTTCTTT
>TRBV7-8|16|TRBJ2-7|TRBD2|NA
CASSRGLAGGAYEQYF
TGTGCCAGCAGCCGTGGACTAGCGGGGGGAGCCTACGAGCAGTACTTC
>TRBV9|18|TRBJ2-6|TRBD1|NA
CASSPRAGTGSGANVLTF
TGTGCCAGCAGCCCCCGGGCCGGGACAGGGTCTGGGGCCAACGTCCTGACTTTC
>TRBV5-4|15|TRBJ2-5|TRBD2|NA
CASSSLAGGGETQYF
TGTGCCAGCAGCTCCTTAGCGGGGGGCGGGGAGACCCAGTACTTC
>TRBV6-4|15|TRBJ2-2|NA|NA
CASSDPGTNTGELFF
TGTGCCAGCAGTGACCCTGGCACGAACACCGGGGAGCTGTTTTTT
>TRBV5-1|15|TRBJ1-4|TRBD1|NA
CASSPTGGLHEKLFF
TGCGCCAGCAGCCCCACAGGGGGCCTTCATGAAAAACTGTTTTTT
>TRBV28|16|TRBJ1-3|NA|NA
CASSFSRGSYGNTIYF
TGTGCCAGCAGTTTTAGCAGGGGATCGTACGGAAACACCATATATTTT
>TRBV5-4|15|TRBJ1-4|NA|NA
CASSTGGQSNEKLFF
TGTGCCAGCAGCACGGGAGGACAGAGTAATGAAAAACTGTTTTTT
>TRBV7-8|14|TRBJ2-7|TRBD1|NA
CASSTGTGGSEQYF
TGTGCCAGCAGCACAGGGACAGGGGGCAGCGAGCAGTACTTC
>TRBV5-4|17|TRBJ2-7|NA|NA
CASSLGAPAAGLYEQYF
TGTGCCAGCAGCTTGGGGGCCCCGGCGGCGGGTCTCTACGAGCAGTACTTC
>TRBV2|14|TRBJ1-2|NA|few
CASRGGRTFYGYTF
TGTGCCAGCAGGGGGGGGCGGACTTTCTATGGCTACACCTTC
>TRBV10-3|13|TRBJ1-4|NA|NA
CAISDREGEKLFF
TGTGCCATCAGTGACAGGGAGGGCGAAAAACTGTTTTTT
>TRBV6-5|12|TRBJ2-5|NA|NA
CASSYSRETQYF
TGTGCCAGCAGTTACTCCAGGGAGACCCAGTACTTC
>TRBV28|12|TRBJ2-7|NA|NA
CASSFFTYEQYF
TGTGCCAGCAGTTTTTTCACCTACGAGCAGTACTTC
>TRBV7-2|13|TRBJ1-3|TRBD1|NA
CASSWDSRNTIYF
TGTGCCAGCAGCTGGGACAGTCGAAACACCATATATTTT
>TRBV28|16|TRBJ1-2|TRBD1|NA
CASSLSSGQGHYGYTF
TGTGCCAGCAGTTTATCCTCTGGACAGGGACACTATGGCTACACCTTC
>TRBV10-3|17|TRBJ1-5|TRBD1|few
CAISESRQGQKEQPQHF
TGTGCCATCAGTGAGTCGAGACAGGGACAGAAGGAACAGCCCCAGCATTTT
>TRBV7-9|16|TRBJ2-3|TRBD2|NA
CASSSGLAGNTDTQYF
TGTGCCAGCAGCTCTGGACTAGCGGGGAACACAGATACGCAGTATTTT
>TRBV5-4|17|TRBJ2-7|TRBD2|NA
CASSSPGGTSNSYEQYF
TGTGCCAGCAGCTCCCCCGGGGGGACCTCTAACTCCTACGAGCAGTACTTC
>TRBV2|15|TRBJ2-2|NA|once
CASSEATSGTGELFF
TGTGCCAGCAGTGAGGCCACCTCGGGCACCGGGGAGCTGTTTTTT
>TRBV5-4|16|TRBJ1-4|NA|NA
CASSVELTGSFEKLFF
TGTGCCAGCAGCGTAGAACTGACAGGCAGTTTCGAAAAACTGTTTTTT
>TRBV5-1|16|TRBJ2-1|NA|NA
CASSPRGTTGSYEQFF
TGCGCCAGCAGCCCCCGAGGCACCACGGGGTCGTATGAGCAGTTCTTC
>TRBV7-9|14|TRBJ2-7|NA|NA
CASSLDRTAYEQYF
TGTGCCAGCAGCTTAGACAGGACGGCCTACGAGCAGTACTTC
>TRBV28|16|TRBJ1-4|NA|NA
CASREGGGTTNEKLFF
TGTGCCAGCCGGGAGGGCGGGGGCACAACTAATGAAAAACTGTTTTTT
>TRBV9|17|TRBJ1-1|NA|NA
CASSPSLGTQVGTEAFF
TGTGCCAGCAGCCCATCGCTTGGGACACAAGTAGGGACTGAAGCTTTCTTT
>TRBV19|14|TRBJ2-5|TRBD2|NA
CASSSLLAEETQYF
TGTGCCAGTAGTTCTTTACTAGCGGAAGAGACCCAGTACTTC
>TRBV29-1|13|TRBJ1-5|NA|NA
CSARRGWNQPQHF
TGCAGCGCCCGGCGGGGGTGGAATCAGCCCCAGCATTTT
>TRBV18|18|TRBJ2-3|TRBD1|NA
CASSPFAPTGIGLDTQYF
TGTGCCAGCTCTCCATTTGCACCGACAGGGATAGGATTGGATACGCAGTATTTT
>TRBV6-5|14|TRBJ2-7|TRBD2|once
CASSALAGTNEQYF
TGTGCCAGCAGTGCACTAGCGGGGACGAACGAGCAGTACTTC
>TRBV5-1|11|TRBJ1-2|NA|once
CASSSGFGYTF
TGCGCCAGCAGCTCAGGGTTTGGCTACACCTTC
>TRBV19|14|TRBJ1-2|TRBD1|NA
CASHRTGGNYGYTF
TGTGCCAGTCATAGAACAGGGGGCAACTATGGCTACACCTTC
>TRBV19|13|TRBJ1-2|NA|NA
CASSIGAGVGYTF
TGTGCCAGTAGTATCGGGGCAGGGGTTGGCTACACCTTC
>TRBV6-1|15|TRBJ1-5|TRBD1|NA
CASSDQGASNQPQHF
TGTGCCAGCAGTGACCAGGGGGCTAGCAATCAGCCCCAGCATTTT
>TRBV19|16|TRBJ1-1|NA|NA
CASSPGTSSMNTEAFF
TGTGCCAGTAGTCCCGGGACAAGCTCCATGAACACTGAAGCTTTCTTT
>TRBV18|14|TRBJ1-6|TRBD1|NA
CASSPTGSNSPLHF
TGTGCCAGCTCACCGACAGGGTCCAATTCACCCCTCCACTTT
>TRBV4-1|14|TRBJ1-2|NA|few
CASSQEEGVYGYTF
TGCGCCAGCAGCCAAGAGGAAGGAGTGTATGGCTACACCTTC
>TRBV27|16|TRBJ2-1|TRBD2|NA
CASSTLLAGGVNEQFF
TGTGCCAGCAGTACCTTACTAGCGGGGGGGGTCAATGAGCAGTTCTTC
>TRBV19|15|TRBJ1-2|NA|once
CASNKRTAFNYGYTF
TGTGCCAGCAACAAACGGACAGCCTTTAACTATGGCTACACCTTC
>TRBV2|13|TRBJ1-6|NA|NA
CAGQADSDSPLHF
TGTGCCGGCCAAGCCGACAGCGATTCACCCCTCCACTTT
>TRBV9|15|TRBJ1-1|NA|NA
CASSVSGSWGGEAFF
TGTGCCAGCAGCGTAAGCGGGAGTTGGGGGGGTGAAGCTTTCTTT
>TRBV28|17|TRBJ2-7|NA|NA
CASRPPTQTGGPREQYF
TGTGCCAGCAGACCTCCTACCCAGACAGGAGGCCCTAGGGAGCAGTACTTC
>TRBV2|14|TRBJ1-6|TRBD1|NA
CASSGQGPNRPLHF
TGTGCCAGCAGTGGACAGGGCCCGAATCGGCCCCTCCACTTT
>TRBV7-8|14|TRBJ2-5|NA|NA
CASSLRAGQETQYF
TGTGCCAGCAGCTTACGGGCAGGGCAAGAGACCCAGTACTTC
>TRBV18|14|TRBJ2-5|TRBD2|NA
CASSPAGGPQTQYF
TGTGCCAGCTCACCAGCGGGGGGGCCCCAGACCCAGTACTTC
>TRBV11-1|12|TRBJ1-2|NA|NA
CASSQGRYGYTF
TGTGCCAGTTCTCAGGGTCGGTATGGCTACACCTTC